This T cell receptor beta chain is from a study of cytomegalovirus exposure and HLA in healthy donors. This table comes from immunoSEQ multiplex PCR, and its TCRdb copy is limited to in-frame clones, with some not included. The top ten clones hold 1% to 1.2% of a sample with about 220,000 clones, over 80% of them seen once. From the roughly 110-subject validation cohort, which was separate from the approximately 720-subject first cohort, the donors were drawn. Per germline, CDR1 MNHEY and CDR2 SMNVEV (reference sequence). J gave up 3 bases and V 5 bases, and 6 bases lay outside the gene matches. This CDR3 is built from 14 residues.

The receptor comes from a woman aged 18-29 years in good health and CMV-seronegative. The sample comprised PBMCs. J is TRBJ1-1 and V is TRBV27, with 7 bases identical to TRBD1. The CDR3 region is CASSPGTDYTEAFF. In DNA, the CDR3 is TGTGCCAGCAGTCCCGGGACAGACTACACTGAAGCTTTCTTT.